This TCR beta chain appears in the sequencing data of a study of post-analysis software for immune sequencing data. Study summary: Both relapsing-remitting and secondary progressive multiple sclerosis featured among the disease courses, as did progressive-relapsing multiple sclerosis. Study-level points and caveats: Normalized Chao1 diversity was significantly reduced in patients versus controls. About five TRBV segments (TRBV5-6, TRBV5-1 and TRBV20-1 among them) occurred more frequently in patients than in controls.

Details on this clonotype: Antigen unknown.

This CDR3 comprises 15 residues. Trimming cost V 3 bases and J 5 bases, with 16 bases left between them. The germline CDR1 and CDR2 sequences are ENHRY and SYGVKD. Researchers reported that TCR beta cDNA libraries carried unique molecular identifiers. TCRdb analysed the PCR reads with MiXCR anew, one entry per CDR3 protein. This sample has fewer than 600,000 distinct CDR3 sequences, with around 40% found just once. Material for sequencing was blood. The sequence was obtained from a girl aged 10-17 years with multiple sclerosis. The chain links TRBV10-3 to TRBJ1-1, with D maybe TRBD1 (6 bases). The CDR3 DNA sequence: TGTGCCATCAGTGAATTTAGTAGGGGGGGAACTGAAGCTTTCTTT. This codes for CAISEFSRGGTEAFF.